This T cell receptor beta chain comes out of a study of T cells after posttransplantation cyclophosphamide. Broader study findings: Blood and skin or GI T cell repertoires showed limited TRB overlap. Later blood repertoires were often dominated by clones from the donor CD8+ memory compartment. Recipient CMV seropositivity and CMV reactivation strongly tracked TRB clonality.

This clone was recorded only once. Its antigen remains unidentified. Looked up from germline, CDR1 is LNHDA and CDR2 is SQIVND (reference sequence). With 7 bases clipped from V and 8 bases from J, the junction kept 10 bases outside the gene matches. The CDR3 is 15 amino acids. Busulfan-fludarabine conditioning, marrow transplant, and cyclophosphamide on days +3 and +4 were administered. Sequencing used immunoSEQ multiplex PCR; TCRdb keeps in-frame clones, though not all of them. Among roughly 7,000 clones listed, around 94% were seen once. The TCR was taken from a male patient in his sixties who received an allogeneic stem cell transplant from a related donor and was CMV-positive. Some of these T cells may belong to the graft donor. The V and J genes are TRBV19 and TRBJ2-1, with TRBD2 matching 11 bases. Sample: CD8+ T cells sorted from blood, taken after allogeneic stem cell transplant with posttransplant cyclophosphamide. The CDR3 region has the DNA TGTGCCAGTACCCTTATAGCGGGGGGGCCCGATGAGCAGTTCTTC. This translates into CASTLIAGGPDEQFF.